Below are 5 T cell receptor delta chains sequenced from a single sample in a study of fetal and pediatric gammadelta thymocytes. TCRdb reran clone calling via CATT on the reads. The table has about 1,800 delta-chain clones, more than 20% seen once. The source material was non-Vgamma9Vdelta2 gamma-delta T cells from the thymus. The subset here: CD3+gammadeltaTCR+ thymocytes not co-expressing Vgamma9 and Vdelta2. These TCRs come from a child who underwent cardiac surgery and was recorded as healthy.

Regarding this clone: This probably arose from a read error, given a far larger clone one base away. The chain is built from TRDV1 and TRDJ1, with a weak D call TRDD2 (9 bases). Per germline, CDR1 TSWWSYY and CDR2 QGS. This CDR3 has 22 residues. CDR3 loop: CALGELAFLRLSGGPYTYKLIF. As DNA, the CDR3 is TGTGCTCTTGGGGAACTCGCCTTCCTACGTTTATCTGGGGGACCGTACACCTATAAACTCATCTTT.

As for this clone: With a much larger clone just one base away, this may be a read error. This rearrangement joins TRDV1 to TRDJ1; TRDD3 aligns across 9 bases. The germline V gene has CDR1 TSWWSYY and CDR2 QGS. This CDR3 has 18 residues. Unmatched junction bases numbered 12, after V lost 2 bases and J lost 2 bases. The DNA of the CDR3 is TGTGCTCTTGGGGAAGCTGTTTACTGGGGGAAAGAGACCGATAAACTCATCTTT. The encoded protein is CALGEAVYWGKETDKLIF.

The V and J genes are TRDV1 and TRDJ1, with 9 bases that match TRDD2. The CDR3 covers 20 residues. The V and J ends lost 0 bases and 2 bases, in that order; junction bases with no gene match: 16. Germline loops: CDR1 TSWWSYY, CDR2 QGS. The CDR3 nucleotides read TGTGCTCTTGGGGAACTCCCTCGCCTTCCTACGTATCCCCGAACCGATAAACTCATCTTT. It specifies CALGELPRLPTYPRTDKLIF.

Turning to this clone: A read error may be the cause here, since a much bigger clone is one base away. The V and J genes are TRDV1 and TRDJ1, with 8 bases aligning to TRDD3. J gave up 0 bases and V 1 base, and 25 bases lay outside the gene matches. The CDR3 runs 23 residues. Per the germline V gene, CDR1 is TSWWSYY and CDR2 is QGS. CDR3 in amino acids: CALGEPFLLVDEGIHRDTDKLIF. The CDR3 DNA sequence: TGTGCTCTTGGGGAACCGTTCCTATTAGTGGATGAGGGGATACACAGGGACACCGATAAACTCATCTTT.

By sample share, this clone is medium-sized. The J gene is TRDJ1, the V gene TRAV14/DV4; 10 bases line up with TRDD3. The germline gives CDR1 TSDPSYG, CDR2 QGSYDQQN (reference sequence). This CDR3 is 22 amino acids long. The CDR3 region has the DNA TGTGCTCTGAGTACACATACGTACTGGTGGGGGATACCGCGGGCGTACACCGATAAACTCATCTTT. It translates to CALSTHTYWWGIPRAYTDKLIF.